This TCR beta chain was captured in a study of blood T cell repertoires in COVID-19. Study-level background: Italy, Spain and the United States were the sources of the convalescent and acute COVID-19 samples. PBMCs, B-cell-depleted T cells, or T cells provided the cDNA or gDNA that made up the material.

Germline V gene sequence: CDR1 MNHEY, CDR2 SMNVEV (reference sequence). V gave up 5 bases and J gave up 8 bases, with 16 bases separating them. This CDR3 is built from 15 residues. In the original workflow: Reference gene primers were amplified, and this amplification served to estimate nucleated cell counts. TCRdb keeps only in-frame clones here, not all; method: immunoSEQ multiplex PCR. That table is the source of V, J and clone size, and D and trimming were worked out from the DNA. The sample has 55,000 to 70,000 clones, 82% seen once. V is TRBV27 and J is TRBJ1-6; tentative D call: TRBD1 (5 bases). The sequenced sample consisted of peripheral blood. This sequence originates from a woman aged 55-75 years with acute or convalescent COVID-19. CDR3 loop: CASSAESGRDSPLHF. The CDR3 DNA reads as TGTGCCAGCAGTGCGGAGTCAGGGAGGGATTCACCCCTCCACTTT.